Presented here are 26 T cell receptor beta chains from one specimen sequenced in a study of response to subunit inactivated influenza vaccine. TCRdb re-called the RT-PCR reads through MiXCR, storing one row per CDR3 protein. Of approximately 230,000 distinct CDR3 sequences in the sample, 12% were seen once. The starting material was non-naive T cells sorted from PBMCs, obtained around 14 days before vaccination. The receptors stem from a man aged 50-59 years who received an inactivated influenza vaccine.

In its sample, this clonotype was seen many times. The V gene is TRBV5-1, the J gene TRBJ1-1; no clear D. V was clipped by 4 bases and J by 1 base, with 14 bases between them. The CDR3 covers 15 residues. Looked up from germline, CDR1 is SGHRS and CDR2 is YFSETQ. The CDR3 loop reads CASSLPGLKNTEAFF. The DNA of the CDR3 is TGCGCCAGCAGCCTTCCAGGACTTAAGAACACTGAAGCTTTCTTT.

The chain uses TRBV12-3 or TRBV12-4 and TRBJ2-7; possibly TRBD1 or TRBD2 for D (5 bases each). The CDR3 has 12 amino acids. Trimming removed 6 bases from V and 3 bases from J, with 9 bases in between. The CDR3 protein is CASSRDLYEQYF. Here the CDR3 DNA reads TGTGCCAGCAGCAGGGACCTCTACGAGCAGTACTTC.

The chain carries TRBV12-3 or TRBV12-4 and TRBJ1-1, with TRBD1 as a possible D gene (5 bases). The V end lost 3 bases, the J end lost 9 bases, and 17 bases lay between the germline ends. The CDR3 loop spans 14 amino acids. CDR3 sequence reads: CASSFRSGGGKAFF. The CDR3 DNA is TGTGCCAGCAGTTTCAGATCGGGTGGGGGGAAAGCTTTCTTT.

The gene calls are TRBV4-3 and TRBJ2-3; D remains ambiguous. The CDR3 runs to 16 residues. V lost 0 bases to trimming and J lost 7 bases, with 17 bases between them. Germline V gene lookup returns CDR1 LGHNA and CDR2 YSLEER. CDR3 in DNA: TGCGCCAGCAGCCAAGAAATAATTGAGTTCCGAAATACGCAGTATTTT. Translation: CASSQEIIEFRNTQYF.

This clonotype has at least ten counts. In DNA, the CDR3 is TGTGCCAGCAGCGAGAGACTAGCGGGAACCTACGAGCAGTACTTC. Its protein is CASSERLAGTYEQYF. The rearrangement joins TRBV5-5 to TRBJ2-7; the match to TRBD2 covers 11 bases. This CDR3 has 15 amino acids. The germline gives CDR1 SGHKS, CDR2 YYEKEE (reference sequence). V gave up 4 bases and J gave up 2 bases; unmatched junction bases: 5.

This clonotype was seen a handful of times. The chain joins TRBV20-1 to TRBJ1-1; D is unclear. V dropped 5 bases and J dropped 1 base, with 11 bases sitting between them. From germline, CDR1 is DFQATT and CDR2 SNEGSKA (reference sequence). The CDR3 runs to 13 residues. In DNA, the CDR3 is TGCAGTGCTTACAGCTCCGGGAACACTGAAGCTTTCTTT. It encodes CSAYSSGNTEAFF.

This clonotype was seen at least ten times. The V and J genes are TRBV7-6 and TRBJ2-5; D is undetermined. Looked up from germline, CDR1 is SGHVS and CDR2 is FNYEAQ. The CDR3 runs to 16 residues. V gave up 2 bases and J gave up 0 bases, with 13 bases separating them. This CDR3 is CASSLRSPSNQETQYF. For the CDR3, the DNA is TGTGCCAGCAGCTTAAGATCCCCCAGTAACCAAGAGACCCAGTACTTC. The full variable domain, completed using reference TRBV7-6 and TRBJ2-5, is GAGVSQSPRYKVTKRGQDVALRCDPISGHVSLYWYRQALGQGPEFLTYFNYEAQQDKSGLPNDRFSAERPEGSISTLTIQRTEQRDSAMYRCASSLRSPSNQETQYFGPGTRLLVL.

This clonotype occurred a few times. The chain couples TRBV6-5 to TRBJ2-7; 8 bases map to TRBD2. Germline-derived CDR1 and CDR2 are MNHEY and SVGAGI. After removal of 2 bases from V and 0 bases from J, the junction contained 9 bases not matched to a gene. The CDR3 is made up of 17 amino acids. In DNA, the CDR3 is TGTGCCAGCAGTTACCGAATCGGGGGGGGCCCCTCCTACGAGCAGTACTTC. Translated: CASSYRIGGGPSYEQYF.

The CDR3 DNA reads as TGTGCCAGCAGCTCTCAAACCAGGAGGTACCAGAATAACTATGGCTACACCTTC. It yields the protein CASSSQTRRYQNNYGYTF. The genes are TRBV5-6 and TRBJ1-2; unclear D gene. Trimming took 3 bases from V and 1 from J, leaving 22 bases between them. The germline V gene encodes CDR1 SGHDT and CDR2 YYEEEE. The CDR3 length is 18 residues. Full variable domain (rest looked up from reference TRBV5-6 and TRBJ1-2): DAGVTQSPTHLIKTRGQQVTLRCSPKSGHDTVSWYQQALGQGPQFIFQYYEEEERQRGNFPDRFSGHQFPNYSSELNVNALLLGDSALYLCASSSQTRRYQNNYGYTFGSGTRLTVV.

The chain is built from TRBV7-8 and TRBJ1-5; tentatively, D is TRBD1 (5 bases). CDR1 SGHVS and CDR2 FQNEAQ come from the germline V gene. The CDR3 has 14 residues. The germline V and J ends were trimmed by 7 bases and 6 bases, with 16 bases remaining between them. CDR3 residues: CASTPGPGPQPQHF. Written as DNA, the CDR3 is TGTGCCAGCACCCCGGGACCTGGACCTCAGCCCCAGCATTTT.

This clonotype has at least ten counts. The DNA for the CDR3 is TGTGCCAGTAGTATATCGGTAAATCAGCCCCAGCATTTT. Protein sequence: CASSISVNQPQHF. The chain couples TRBV19 to TRBJ1-5; no reliable D call. The ends were cut back, 2 bases at V and 4 bases at J, with 6 bases in the middle. Germline V gene lookup returns CDR1 LNHDA and CDR2 SQIVND (reference sequence). The CDR3 extends over 13 amino acids.

This clonotype was picked up a small number of times. This chain links TRBV27 with TRBJ2-7, with D perhaps matching TRBD1 or TRBD2 (6 bases each). V dropped 9 bases and J dropped 4 bases, with 16 bases sitting between them. Germline V CDR1 and CDR2: MNHEY, SMNVEV (reference sequence). The CDR3 has 13 amino acids. CDR3 nucleotide sequence: TGTGCCAGTGGAGGGGGAAGGGGTTACGAGCAGTACTTC. It codes for CASGGGRGYEQYF.

The chain carries TRBV5-6 and TRBJ2-7; either TRBD1 or TRBD2 may fit D (5 bases each). Germline values: CDR1 SGHDT, CDR2 YYEEEE. The CDR3 is 14 residues long. The V end lost 3 bases, the J end lost 5 bases, and 15 bases lay between the germline ends. The CDR3 DNA reads TGTGCCAGCAGCTGGGACCGAGGGTGGGACGAGCAGTACTTC. Protein product: CASSWDRGWDEQYF.

V gene TRBV7-9 combines with J gene TRBJ2-5, with D perhaps TRBD2 (7 bases). Trimming pared 5 bases from V and 4 bases from J, leaving 20 bases between. The CDR3 runs 16 residues. From germline, CDR1 is SEHNR and CDR2 FQNEAQ (reference sequence). The CDR3 region has the DNA TGTGCCAGCAGCCCTAAGGGGGACTACGGGGCAGAGACCCAGTACTTC. It is translated as CASSPKGDYGAETQYF.

This clonotype was found many times. This chain joins TRBV15 and TRBJ1-6; maybe TRBD1 (6 bases). This CDR3 is built from 15 residues. Trimming left V 0 bases short and J 10 bases short, with 13 bases between. Germline CDR1 LNHNV, CDR2 YYDKDF (reference sequence). CDR3 loop: CATSRDPQGGSPLHF. In DNA form, the CDR3 reads TGTGCCACCAGCAGAGATCCACAGGGAGGATCACCCCTCCACTTT.

This clonotype was found a few times. This chain joins TRBV7-2 and TRBJ1-2; D unclear. V was clipped by 5 bases and J by 7 bases, with 11 bases between them. The CDR3 totals 12 residues. The germline V gene encodes CDR1 SGHTA and CDR2 FQGNSA. The CDR3 coding sequence is TGTGCCAGCAGCCCCCAAATGGGTGGCTACACCTTC. This sequence encodes CASSPQMGGYTF.

Many counts were recorded for this clonotype. The CDR3 sequence: CAISEKATSGDNEQFF. CDR3 bases: TGTGCCATCAGTGAGAAGGCGACTAGCGGGGACAATGAGCAGTTCTTC. This sequence joins TRBV10-3 and TRBJ2-1; 11 positions agree with TRBD2. This CDR3 region has 16 residues. Germline V gene sequence: CDR1 ENHRY, CDR2 SYGVKD. The V gene end was trimmed by 2 bases and the J gene end by 5 bases; junction bases not matched to a gene: 5.

Comment on this clonotype: This may stem from a read error, because a much larger clone lies one nucleotide away. The V gene is TRBV6-2 or TRBV6-3, the J gene TRBJ1-4; 9 positions match TRBD1. Per the germline V gene, CDR1 is MNHEY and CDR2 is SVGEGT. The CDR3 spans 14 residues. DNA for the CDR3: TGTGTCAGCAGGACTCGGGACAGGGATGAAAGACTGTTTTTT. This codes for CVSRTRDRDERLFF.

The rearrangement joins TRBV28 to TRBJ2-1; TRBD1 matches 11 bases. Per germline, CDR1 MDHEN and CDR2 SYDVKM. The CDR3 is made up of 15 amino acids. V shed 7 bases and J 3 bases; nucleotides not matched to a gene: 5. The CDR3 protein is CASTPGTGGYNEQFF. In nucleotides, the CDR3 is TGTGCCAGCACCCCGGGGACAGGGGGCTACAATGAGCAGTTCTTC.

A few counts support this clonotype. V and J are TRBV5-4 and TRBJ1-4; no firm D call. CDR3 length: 14 residues. The V end lost 0 bases, the J end lost 4 bases, and 7 bases lay between the germline ends. From germline, CDR1 is SGHNT and CDR2 YYREEE (reference sequence). As DNA, the CDR3 is TGTGCCAGCAGCTTGGATCAGATTAATGAAAAACTGTTTTTT. Translating gives CASSLDQINEKLFF.

This clonotype has just a few counts. The chain combines TRBV5-6 with TRBJ1-1; TRBD1 agrees at 7 bases. The CDR3 loop spans 16 amino acids. Trimming at V came to 4 bases and at J to 1 base, leaving 10 bases not matched to a gene. CDR1 is SGHDT and CDR2 is YYEEEE in the germline V gene. The CDR3 here is CASSQLNRGANTEAFF. CDR3 in DNA: TGTGCCAGCAGCCAACTAAACAGGGGAGCGAACACTGAAGCTTTCTTT.

This clonotype was picked up a small number of times. V and J are TRBV6-5 and TRBJ2-3; 7 nucleotides agree with TRBD2. Germline CDR1 MNHEY, CDR2 SVGAGI. The ends lost 1 base at V and 3 bases at J; junction bases unmatched: 1. This CDR3 comprises 14 residues. The CDR3 spells CASSYWEGTDTQYF. The CDR3 DNA reads TGTGCCAGCAGTTACTGGGAGGGAACAGATACGCAGTATTTT.

The CDR3 DNA reads as TGTGCCAGCAAGGCTGCTCTCTACAATGAGCAGTTCTTC. This codes for CASKAALYNEQFF. The V call is TRBV27, the J call TRBJ2-1; D is uncertain. The CDR3 is 13 residues long. V lost 7 bases to trimming and J lost 3 bases, with 10 bases between them. CDR1 is MNHEY and CDR2 is SMNVEV in the germline V gene (reference sequence).

This clonotype was detected only a few times. The chain is built from TRBV15 and TRBJ1-4; D gene ambiguous. This CDR3 is 13 amino acids long. Germline V gene lookup returns CDR1 LNHNV and CDR2 YYDKDF (reference sequence). V was pared by 0 bases and J by 8 bases, with 7 bases between. CDR3 nucleotides: TGTGCCACCAGCAGAGAGAGGAGGGAAAAACTGTTTTTT. Amino acids: CATSRERREKLFF.

This clonotype was detected many times. V gene TRBV7-9 combines with J gene TRBJ2-3; no clear D. The CDR3 spans 12 residues. Trimming left V 3 bases short and J 0 bases short, with 1 base between. In germline, CDR1 is SEHNR, CDR2 FQNEAQ (reference sequence). The CDR3, as DNA: TGTGCCAGCAGCTTCAGCACAGATACGCAGTATTTT. This encodes CASSFSTDTQYF. Combining the CDR3 with reference TRBV7-9 and TRBJ2-3 gives the whole variable domain DTGVSQNPRHKITKRGQNVTFRCDPISEHNRLYWYRQTLGQGPEFLTYFQNEAQLEKSRLLSDRFSAERPKGSFSTLEIQRTEQGDSAMYLCASSFSTDTQYFGPGTRLTVL.

This clonotype occurred many times. The chain carries TRBV5-1 and TRBJ2-5, with no clear D. From germline, CDR1 is SGHRS and CDR2 YFSETQ. The CDR3 runs to 15 residues. Trimming took 4 bases from V and 4 from J, leaving 17 bases between them. CDR3 loop: CASSTLGSSGETQYF. In DNA, the CDR3 is TGCGCCAGCAGCACCCTAGGGTCTTCTGGAGAGACCCAGTACTTC.